A single sample gave rise to the 3 T cell receptor beta chains below, sequenced in a study of shared T cell receptors in the human thymus. This table comes from immunoSEQ multiplex PCR, and its TCRdb copy is limited to in-frame clones, with some not included. The table has 720,000 or so clones, over 75% seen once; the top ten hold around 0.01%. This same sample was also taken into another study, of human thymus T cells.

Sequenced material: thymocytes. Receptor source: a girl under two years old with a congenital heart defect.

This rearrangement joins TRBV4-3 to TRBJ2-4; 12 bases match TRBD2. This CDR3 has 16 residues. V was clipped by 4 bases and J by 10 bases; unmatched bases: 11. Germline loops: CDR1 LGHNA, CDR2 YSLEER. The CDR3 coding sequence is TGCGCCAGCAGCCCTAGGACTAGCGGGGTGGCGGGGATTCAGTACTTC. The encoded protein is CASSPRTSGVAGIQYF.

This clone has only one observation. V gene TRBV19 combines with J gene TRBJ2-7; possible D gene TRBD1, 7 bases. The CDR3 runs 16 residues. Germline V gene data show CDR1 as LNHDA and CDR2 as SQIVND (reference sequence). V dropped 8 bases and J dropped 3 bases, with 23 bases sitting between them. CDR3 in amino acids: CASSCSGDRVNYEQYF. CDR3 DNA sequence: TGTGCCAGTTCCTGCTCGGGGGACAGAGTAAACTACGAGCAGTACTTC.

The rearrangement links TRBV5-1 to TRBJ2-2; possible D gene TRBD1, 5 bases. The CDR3 consists of 14 residues. In germline, CDR1 is SGHRS, CDR2 YFSETQ. Between the trimmed V and J ends, which lost 4 bases and 1 base, there was a span of 8 bases. CDR3 coding DNA: TGCGCCAGCAGCGTAACAGGGAACACCGGGGAGCTGTTTTTT. It yields the protein CASSVTGNTGELFF.